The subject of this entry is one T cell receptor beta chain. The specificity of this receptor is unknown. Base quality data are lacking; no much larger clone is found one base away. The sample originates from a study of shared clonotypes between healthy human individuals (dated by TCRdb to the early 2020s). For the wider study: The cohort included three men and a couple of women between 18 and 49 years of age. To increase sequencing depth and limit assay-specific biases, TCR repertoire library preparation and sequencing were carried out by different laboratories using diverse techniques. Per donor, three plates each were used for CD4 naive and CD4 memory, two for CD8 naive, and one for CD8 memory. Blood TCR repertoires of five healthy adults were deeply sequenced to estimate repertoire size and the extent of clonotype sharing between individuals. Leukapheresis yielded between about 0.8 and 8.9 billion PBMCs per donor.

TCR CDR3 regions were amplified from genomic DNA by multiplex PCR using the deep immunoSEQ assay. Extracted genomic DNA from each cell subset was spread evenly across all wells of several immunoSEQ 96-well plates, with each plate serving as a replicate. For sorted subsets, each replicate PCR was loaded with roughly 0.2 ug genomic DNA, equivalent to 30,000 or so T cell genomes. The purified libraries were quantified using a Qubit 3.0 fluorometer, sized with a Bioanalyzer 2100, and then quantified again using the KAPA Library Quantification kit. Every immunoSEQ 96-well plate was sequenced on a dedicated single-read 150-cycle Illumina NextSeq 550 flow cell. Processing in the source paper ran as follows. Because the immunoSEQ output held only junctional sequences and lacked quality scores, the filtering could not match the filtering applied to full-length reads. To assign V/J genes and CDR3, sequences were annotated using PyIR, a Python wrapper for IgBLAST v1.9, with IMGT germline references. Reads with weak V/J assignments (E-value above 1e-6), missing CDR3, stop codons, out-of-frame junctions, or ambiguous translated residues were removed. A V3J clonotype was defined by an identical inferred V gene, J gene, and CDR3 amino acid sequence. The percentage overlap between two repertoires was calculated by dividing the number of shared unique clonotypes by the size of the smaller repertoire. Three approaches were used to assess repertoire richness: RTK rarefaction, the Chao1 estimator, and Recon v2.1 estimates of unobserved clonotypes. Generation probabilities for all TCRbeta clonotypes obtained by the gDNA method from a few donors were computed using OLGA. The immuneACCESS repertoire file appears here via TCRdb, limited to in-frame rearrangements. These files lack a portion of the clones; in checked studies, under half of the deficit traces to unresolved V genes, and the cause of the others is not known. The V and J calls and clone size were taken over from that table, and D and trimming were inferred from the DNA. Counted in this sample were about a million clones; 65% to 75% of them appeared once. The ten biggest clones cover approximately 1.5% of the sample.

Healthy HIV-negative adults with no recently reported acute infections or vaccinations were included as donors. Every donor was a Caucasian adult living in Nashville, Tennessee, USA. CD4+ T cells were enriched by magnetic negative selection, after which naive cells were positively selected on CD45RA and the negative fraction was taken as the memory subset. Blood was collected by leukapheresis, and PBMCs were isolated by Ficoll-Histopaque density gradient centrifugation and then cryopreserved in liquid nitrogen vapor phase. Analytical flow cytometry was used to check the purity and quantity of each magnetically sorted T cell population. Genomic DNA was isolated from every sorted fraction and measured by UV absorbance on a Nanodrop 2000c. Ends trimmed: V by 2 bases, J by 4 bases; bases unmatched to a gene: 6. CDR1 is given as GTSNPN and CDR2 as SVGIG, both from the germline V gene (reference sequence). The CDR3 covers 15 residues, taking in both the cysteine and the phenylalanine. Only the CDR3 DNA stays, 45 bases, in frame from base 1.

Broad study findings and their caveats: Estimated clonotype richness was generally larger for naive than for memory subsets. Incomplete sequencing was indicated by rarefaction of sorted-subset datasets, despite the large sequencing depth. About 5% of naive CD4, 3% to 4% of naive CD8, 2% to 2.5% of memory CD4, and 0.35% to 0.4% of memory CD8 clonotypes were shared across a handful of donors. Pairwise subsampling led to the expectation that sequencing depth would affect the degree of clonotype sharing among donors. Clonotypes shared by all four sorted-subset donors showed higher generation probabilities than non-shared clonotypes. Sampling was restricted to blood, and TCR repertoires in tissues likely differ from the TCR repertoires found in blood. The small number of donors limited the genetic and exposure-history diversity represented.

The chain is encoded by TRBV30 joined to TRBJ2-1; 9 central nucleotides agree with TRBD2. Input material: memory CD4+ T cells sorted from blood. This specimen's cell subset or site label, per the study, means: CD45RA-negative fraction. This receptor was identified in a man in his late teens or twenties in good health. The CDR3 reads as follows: CAWSRGGGGYNEQFF. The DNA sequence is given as TGTGCCTGGAGTCGCGGCGGGGGGGGTTACAATGAGCAGTTCTTC.